What follows are 27 T cell receptor beta chains derived from one specimen sequenced in a study of regulatory T cells in long-lasting Graves disease. CDR3-region Arm-PCR and iRepertoire HTBI primers produced the TCR beta libraries. MiXCR, applied by TCRdb to the multiplex PCR reads, yields one record per CDR3 protein. This sample yields approximately 470,000 distinct CDR3 sequences, of which around 15% are seen a single time; 9.5% to 15% belongs to the top ten. Time point reported: newly diagnosed GD, antithyroid drugs for less than 3 months. There was RNA extracted from PBMCs, and the TCR library was made from it. The sample also formed part of further work on T cells in Graves' hyperthyroidism and ophthalmopathy.

Here the sequenced sample was peripheral blood mononuclear cells (PBMCs), taken at new diagnosis, from a patient treated with antithyroid drugs. These receptors all stem from a man aged 35-49 years with Graves disease.

A few counts support this clonotype. The rearrangement joins TRBV4-1 to TRBJ2-2, with D maybe TRBD1 (5 bases). The V gene's germline CDR1 is MGHRA and CDR2 YSYEKL. The CDR3 covers 16 residues. Trimming took 3 bases from V and 0 from J, leaving 11 bases between them. CDR3 protein: CASSHAGHPNTGELFF. CDR3 DNA: TGCGCCAGCAGCCACGCTGGACACCCGAACACCGGGGAGCTGTTTTTT.

Worth noting for this clonotype: A much larger clonotype is one base distant, so this may be a read error. This sequence joins TRBV10-3 and TRBJ2-7, with 11 bases matching TRBD2. This CDR3 has 16 amino acids. CDR1 is ENHRY and CDR2 is SYGVKD in the germline V gene. V shed 3 bases and J 5 bases; nucleotides not matched to a gene: 9. CDR3 protein: CAISERGTSGIHEQYF. CDR3 coding DNA: TGTGCCATCAGTGAAAGGGGGACTAGCGGAATCCACGAGCAGTACTTC.

There are a few counts of this clonotype. This rearrangement joins TRBV19 to TRBJ2-2; TRBD2 matches at 13 bases. CDR1 and CDR2 from the germline V gene are LNHDA and SQIVND (reference sequence). This CDR3 contains 22 residues. With 7 bases clipped from V and 3 bases from J, the junction kept 23 bases outside the gene matches. The CDR3 region is CASKGGPTSGRNPTWDTGELFF. Written as DNA, the CDR3 is TGTGCCAGTAAGGGGGGTCCGACTAGCGGGAGGAACCCCACCTGGGACACCGGGGAGCTGTTTTTT.

This chain connects TRBV5-4 to TRBJ2-2; tentative D call: TRBD1 (6 bases). This CDR3 region has 15 residues. V lost 4 bases to trimming and J lost 3 bases, with 13 bases between them. CDR1 and CDR2 (germline): SGHNT, YYREEE (reference sequence). The CDR3 DNA follows: TGTGCCAGCAGCAACACTGGACAGTACACCGGGGAGCTGTTTTTT. Translated, it gives CASSNTGQYTGELFF.

The V call is TRBV7-8, the J call TRBJ2-5; D may be TRBD1 (5 bases). The CDR3 runs 14 residues. Germline V CDR1 and CDR2: SGHVS, FQNEAQ. Trimming pared 3 bases from V and 4 bases from J, leaving 12 bases between. The CDR3 DNA reads as TGTGCCAGCAGCTTTTTTGAAGGGGCAGAGACCCAGTACTTC. Its protein product is CASSFFEGAETQYF.

This clonotype was found once. The chain has TRBV6-1 and TRBJ1-1, with TRBD1 as a possible D gene (5 bases). The germline V gene has CDR1 MNHNS and CDR2 SASEGT. The CDR3 length is 11 residues. CDR3 nucleotide sequence: TGTACCACCCCTCGGGGGGCTGAAGCTTTCTTT. The encoded protein is CTTPRGAEAFF.

This clonotype was counted many times. The chain couples TRBV24-1 to TRBJ2-7; no clear D gene. V was trimmed by 4 bases and J by 7 bases, leaving 13 bases between them. The CDR3 totals 13 residues. Looked up from germline, CDR1 is KGHDR and CDR2 is SFDVKD. The CDR3 loop is CATSDLGRNEQYF. CDR3 DNA: TGTGCCACCAGTGACCTCGGACGGAATGAGCAGTACTTC.

This clonotype was seen ten or more times. The V and J genes are TRBV5-1 and TRBJ1-1; D is possibly TRBD1 (6 bases). Trimming removed 4 bases at V and 1 base at J, with 14 bases between. The length of the CDR3 is 15 residues. CDR1 SGHRS and CDR2 YFSETQ come from the germline V gene. CDR3 bases: TGCGCCAGCAGCCCCACCCAGACAGGGAACACTGAAGCTTTCTTT. This translates into CASSPTQTGNTEAFF.

There are a few counts of this clonotype. CDR3 sequence: CASSTRDSGYEQYF. The CDR3, as DNA: TGCGCCAGCAGCACTAGGGACAGTGGCTACGAGCAGTACTTC. The chain links TRBV5-1 to TRBJ2-7; 7 bases map to TRBD1. Germline V CDR1 and CDR2: SGHRS, YFSETQ. The ends lost 4 bases at V and 3 bases at J; junction bases unmatched: 7. The CDR3 is made up of 14 amino acids.

This clonotype was detected ten times or more. The chain couples TRBV2 to TRBJ2-4; 9 positions agree with TRBD1. Trimming removed 10 bases from V and 0 bases from J; junction bases left unmatched: 13. This CDR3 region has 17 residues. Germline CDR1 is SNHLY and CDR2 is FYNNEI. The DNA for the CDR3 is TGTGCCACCCAACTTACAGGGGGCGGACTAGCCAAAAACATTCAGTACTTC. Translated: CATQLTGGGLAKNIQYF.

This clonotype was seen once. CDR3 DNA sequence: TGTGCCACAGCGAAGGGGACAGGGGATAACTATGGCTACACCTTC. Translating gives CATAKGTGDNYGYTF. This chain joins TRBV24-1 and TRBJ1-2; 10 bases are a match to TRBD1. J was trimmed by 1 base and V by 10 bases; bases with no gene match: 8. The CDR3 is made up of 15 amino acids. The germline gives CDR1 KGHDR, CDR2 SFDVKD.

This clonotype was picked up many times. The rearrangement joins TRBV28 to TRBJ2-1; D gene unclear. Germline CDR1 is MDHEN and CDR2 is SYDVKM. V lost 2 bases, J lost 2 bases, and 1 base lay in between. The CDR3 covers 12 residues. Here the CDR3 reads CASSLPYNEQFF. CDR3 nucleotide sequence: TGTGCCAGCAGTTTACCCTACAATGAGCAGTTCTTC.

This clonotype was picked up many times. This chain links TRBV7-3 with TRBJ1-1, with unresolved D. V lost 2 bases to trimming and J lost 5 bases, with 12 bases between them. CDR3 size: 14 residues. From germline, CDR1 is SGHTA and CDR2 FQGTGA. CDR3 coding DNA: TGTGCCAGCAGCTTATCTCCAGAGCGGACTGAAGCTTTCTTT. It is translated as CASSLSPERTEAFF.

This clonotype was seen many times. The V and J genes are TRBV2 and TRBJ2-7; D is undetermined. CDR3 length: 12 amino acids. Germline CDR1 reads SNHLY; CDR2 reads FYNNEI. V was trimmed by 6 bases and J by 7 bases, leaving 13 bases between them. For the CDR3, the DNA is TGTGCCAGCAGCGTCAGATCTCCGGAGCAGTACTTC. This gives the protein CASSVRSPEQYF.

This clonotype occurred many times. This sequence joins TRBV7-8 and TRBJ2-1; 10 nucleotides line up with TRBD2. The CDR3 length is 16 residues. The germline V gene encodes CDR1 SGHVS and CDR2 FQNEAQ. V was pared by 4 bases and J by 9 bases, with 12 bases of the junction left unmatched. For the CDR3, the DNA is TGTGCCAGCAGCTCACGTGCGCTAGCGGGAGAGCTTGAGCAGTTCTTC. Translation: CASSSRALAGELEQFF. The full variable domain, with the rest looked up from reference TRBV7-8 and TRBJ2-1, is GAGVSQSPRYKVAKRGQDVALRCDPISGHVSLFWYQQALGQGPEFLTYFQNEAQLDKSGLPSDRFFAERPEGSVSTLKIQRTQQEDSAVYLCASSSRALAGELEQFFGPGTRLTVL.

This clonotype has just a few counts. The chain couples TRBV15 to TRBJ2-5; 12 nucleotides line up with TRBD2. Trimming removed 4 bases from V and 1 base from J; junction bases left unmatched: 4. CDR1 is LNHNV, CDR2 YYDKDF, per germline (reference sequence). The CDR3 spans 16 residues. The CDR3, as DNA: TGTGCCACCAGCACAACTAGCGGGAGGTTCCAAGAGACCCAGTACTTC. This codes for CATSTTSGRFQETQYF.

The rearrangement joins TRBV20-1 to TRBJ2-7; the match to TRBD1 covers 9 bases. Germline-derived CDR1 and CDR2 are DFQATT and SNEGSKA (reference sequence). The CDR3 extends over 12 amino acids. V lost 4 bases to trimming and J lost 6 bases; unmatched junction nucleotides: 4. Written as DNA, the CDR3 is TGCAGTGCTATCATGACAGGGGGCGAGCAGTACTTC. Protein: CSAIMTGGEQYF.

This chain links TRBV5-5 with TRBJ2-7; tentatively, D is TRBD1 or TRBD2 (5 bases each). Germline V gives CDR1 SGHKS, CDR2 YYEKEE (reference sequence). V was shortened by 3 bases and J by 2 bases, with 15 bases between the two germline ends. This CDR3 contains 15 residues. CDR3 amino acids: CASSSYGTGTYEQYF. The CDR3 DNA reads as TGTGCCAGCAGCTCTTACGGGACGGGCACCTACGAGCAGTACTTC. The full variable domain, rest sourced from reference TRBV5-5 and TRBJ2-7, is DAGVTQSPTHLIKTRGQQVTLRCSPISGHKSVSWYQQVLGQGPQFIFQYYEKEERGRGNFPDRFSARQFPNYSSELNVNALLLGDSALYLCASSSYGTGTYEQYFGPGTRLTVT.

Points on this clonotype: The CDR3 carries no conserved terminal phenylalanine or tryptophan, so it likely arises from a read error. This CDR3 reads CASSLRDEQYL. In DNA, the CDR3 is TGTGCCAGCAGCTTGCGTGACGAGCAGTACCTC. V and J are TRBV5-5 and TRBJ2-7; D remains unclear. The CDR3 totals 11 residues. Looked up from germline, CDR1 is SGHKS and CDR2 is YYEKEE (reference sequence). Trimming removed 1 base at V and 5 bases at J, with 4 bases between.

This clonotype was detected ten times or more. V and J are TRBV27 and TRBJ1-4; tentative D call: TRBD1 (5 bases). V gave up 3 bases and J gave up 5 bases, with 10 bases separating them. Looked up from germline, CDR1 is MNHEY and CDR2 is SMNVEV (reference sequence). The CDR3 totals 14 residues. The CDR3 DNA follows: TGTGCCAGCAGTTTCCGCAGGGACAATGAAAAACTGTTTTTT. Translating it yields CASSFRRDNEKLFF.

A remark on this clonotype: This sequence may be a read error, since a much larger clone differs from it by one base. The genes are TRBV6-1 and TRBJ2-1, with 8 bases identical to TRBD1. CDR1 and CDR2 from the germline V gene are MNHNS and SASEGT. After removal of 6 bases from V and 2 bases from J, the junction contained 6 bases not matched to a gene. CDR3 length: 15 residues. In nucleotides, the CDR3 is TGTGCCAGCAGCTTCGGCAGGGGGCCCTACAATGAGCAGTTCTTC. Protein sequence: CASSFGRGPYNEQFF.

In DNA form, the CDR3 reads TGCAGTGCGTTTGGGGGGAGCTCCTACGAGCAGTACTTC. Its protein product is CSAFGGSSYEQYF. This chain links TRBV20-1 with TRBJ2-7; a weak D match, TRBD2 (6 bases). From germline, CDR1 is DFQATT and CDR2 SNEGSKA (reference sequence). Trimming cost V 6 bases and J 0 bases, with 12 bases left between them. This CDR3 is 13 amino acids long.

This clonotype has just a few counts. The V gene is TRBV29-1, the J gene TRBJ2-7; no firm D call. Germline V CDR1 and CDR2: SQVTM, ANQGSEA. The CDR3 is made up of 11 amino acids. V shed 6 bases and J shed 6 bases, with 12 bases lying between them. CDR3 sequence: CSVPLGSEQYF. The CDR3 DNA reads TGCAGCGTCCCACTGGGGTCCGAGCAGTACTTC.

The table lists this clonotype with a few counts. The V call is TRBV29-1, the J call TRBJ2-7, with D hard to call. V lost 4 bases, J lost 5 bases, and 15 bases lay in between. This CDR3 spans 13 amino acids. Germline assignment: CDR1 SQVTM and CDR2 ANQGSEA. The CDR3 loop is CSVVDGPADEQYF. CDR3 bases: TGCAGCGTTGTAGATGGCCCTGCGGACGAGCAGTACTTC.

This clonotype was recorded many times. This chain connects TRBV28 to TRBJ2-7; 8 positions agree with TRBD1. The CDR3 loop spans 14 amino acids. Trimming removed 5 bases from V and 2 bases from J; junction bases left unmatched: 5. The germline V gene encodes CDR1 MDHEN and CDR2 SYDVKM. CDR3 DNA sequence: TGTGCCAGCAGTCCACGGACAGGGCCCTACGAGCAGTACTTC. Protein product: CASSPRTGPYEQYF. The complete variable domain, with remaining parts taken from reference TRBV28 and TRBJ2-7, reads DVKVTQSSRYLVKRTGEKVFLECVQDMDHENMFWYRQDPGLGLRLIYFSYDVKMKEKGDIPEGYSVSREKKERFSLILESASTNQTSMYLCASSPRTGPYEQYFGPGTRLTVT.

V gene TRBV6-1 combines with J gene TRBJ1-2, with D unclear. The germline CDR1 and CDR2 sequences are MNHNS and SASEGT. This CDR3 has 13 residues. Trimming removed 4 bases from V and 7 bases from J, with 13 bases in between. The CDR3 reads CASSGTVQAGYTF. The CDR3 DNA reads TGTGCCAGCAGTGGGACCGTTCAGGCTGGCTACACCTTC.

Many counts were recorded for this clonotype. This chain uses TRBV28 with TRBJ2-1, with TRBD2 identical over 8 bases. With 6 bases clipped from V and 0 bases from J, the junction kept 7 bases outside the gene matches. The CDR3 sequence is 16 residues long. Germline V gives CDR1 MDHEN, CDR2 SYDVKM. CDR3 residues: CASSRTSGSSYNEQFF. CDR3 in DNA: TGTGCCAGCAGCCGAACTAGCGGAAGCTCCTACAATGAGCAGTTCTTC.